Following are 5 T cell receptor beta chains from one sample sequenced in a study of cytomegalovirus exposure and HLA in healthy donors. Profiling relied on immunoSEQ multiplex PCR, and the TCRdb table lists in-frame clones only, not all of them. The table has 70,000 or so clones, 94% seen once. Material: PBMCs. Every receptor here comes from a man aged 18 to 35 in good health and CMV-seropositive.

The chain combines TRBV20-1 with TRBJ1-1, with D maybe TRBD1 (5 bases). The CDR3 consists of 11 residues. Germline CDR1 and CDR2: DFQATT and SNEGSKA (reference sequence). V dropped 3 bases and J dropped 7 bases, with 9 bases sitting between them. CDR3 in DNA: TGCAGTGCTAGCGAACAGGATGAAGCTTTCTTT. Encoded protein: CSASEQDEAFF.

This clone came up once. The chain uses TRBV16 and TRBJ2-4; 11 nucleotides agree with TRBD1. This CDR3 spans 18 amino acids. V shed 4 bases, J shed 3 bases, and the junction held 11 bases outside the gene matches. The V gene's germline CDR1 is KGHSY and CDR2 FQNENV. DNA for the CDR3: TGTGCCAGCAGCCCATTTAGCCCGGGACAGGGGGACAAAAACATTCAGTACTTC. This sequence encodes CASSPFSPGQGDKNIQYF.

The chain combines TRBV7-3 with TRBJ2-1; 12 positions match TRBD2. J was trimmed by 5 bases and V by 4 bases; bases with no gene match: 3. Per germline, CDR1 SGHTA and CDR2 FQGTGA. CDR3 length: 15 amino acids. Here the CDR3 DNA reads TGTGCCAGCAGCTCGGGACTAGCGGGCCACAATGAGCAGTTCTTC. This translates into CASSSGLAGHNEQFF.

The gene calls are TRBV6-5 and TRBJ1-5, with 9 nucleotides matching TRBD1. The CDR3 is made up of 15 amino acids. The germline gives CDR1 MNHEY, CDR2 SVGAGI. Losses at the gene ends were 6 bases for V and 3 bases for J; bases not matched to a gene: 6. CDR3 in DNA: TGTGCCAGCAGCTCTACAGGGGGCCACAATCAGCCCCAGCATTTT. Its protein product is CASSSTGGHNQPQHF.

The gene calls are TRBV6-1 and TRBJ2-7; the match to TRBD2 covers 7 bases. CDR1 and CDR2 (germline): MNHNS, SASEGT. The CDR3 contains 15 residues. J lost 0 bases, V lost 2 bases, and 4 bases had no gene match. The CDR3 region has the DNA TGTGCCAGCAGTGAATCCGGCGGGAGCTCCTACGAGCAGTACTTC. Protein sequence: CASSESGGSSYEQYF.